The 19 T cell receptor beta chains presented below share a single source sample, sequenced in a study of blood T cell repertoires in COVID-19. Measured with immunoSEQ multiplex PCR; TCRdb has only the in-frame clones, and not every one. The table lists more than 55,000 clones, about 90% of them singletons, with approximately 4.7% in the top ten. Sequenced: peripheral blood. Source of these receptors: a man aged 50 or older with active COVID-19.

Only one count was recorded for this clone. CDR3 sequence (DNA): TGTGCCAGCAGCTTAGGGGTAGCGGGAGTTATGCAGCAGTTCTTC. Its protein product is CASSLGVAGVMQQFF. The chain combines TRBV11-3 with TRBJ2-1; 9 bases map to TRBD2. The CDR3 covers 15 residues. CDR1 and CDR2 from the germline V gene are SGHNT and YENEEA. The J segment lost 11 bases and the V segment lost 1 base, leaving 9 bases of the junction unmatched.

V gene TRBV18 combines with J gene TRBJ1-2; TRBD1 matches at 12 bases. This CDR3 spans 19 amino acids. V trimming: 0 bases; J trimming: 0 bases; junction bases outside the gene matches: 8. The germline gives CDR1 KGHSH, CDR2 LQKENI. The CDR3 coding sequence is TGTGCCAGCTCACCACCTACGGGACAGGGGGCCCAAGCTAACTATGGCTACACCTTC. Translation: CASSPPTGQGAQANYGYTF.

This chain uses TRBV5-6 with TRBJ2-1; 12 nucleotides agree with TRBD2. V lost 2 bases, J lost 15 bases, and 6 bases stayed unmatched. CDR1 SGHDT and CDR2 YYEEEE come from the germline V gene. This CDR3 comprises 13 residues. The CDR3 spells CASSLPSGRVLFF. The CDR3 coding sequence is TGTGCCAGCAGCTTACCTAGCGGGAGGGTTCTGTTCTTC.

This clone was found a few times. This chain links TRBV3-1 (or the pseudogene TRBV3-2) with TRBJ1-1; the D gene is possibly TRBD1 (5 bases). Trimming removed 3 bases from V and 1 base from J, with 9 bases in between. CDR1 is LGHDT, CDR2 YNNKEL, per germline (reference sequence). This CDR3 has 14 amino acids. The CDR3 DNA sequence: TGTGCCAGCAGCCAGACAGATAGGAACACTGAAGCTTTCTTT. This gives the protein CASSQTDRNTEAFF.

The chain is built from TRBV11-3 and TRBJ2-1; 12 bases are shared with TRBD2. This CDR3 comprises 18 residues. Germline trimming cut 4 bases from V and 2 bases from J; bases unmatched to any gene: 9. Germline V lookup: CDR1 SGHNT, CDR2 YENEEA. CDR3 amino acids: CASSSGLAGSRTYNEQFF. CDR3 DNA sequence: TGTGCCAGCAGCTCTGGACTAGCGGGAAGCCGGACCTACAATGAGCAGTTCTTC.

The rearrangement uses TRBV7-9 and TRBJ2-3; 9 positions agree with TRBD2. The CDR3 has 16 residues. The ends lost 5 bases at V and 4 bases at J; junction bases unmatched: 10. Germline CDR1 is SEHNR and CDR2 is FQNEAQ (reference sequence). The CDR3 here is CASSPRSSGVADTQYF. Written as DNA, the CDR3 is TGTGCCAGCAGCCCCCGGTCTAGCGGGGTAGCAGATACGCAGTATTTT.

V gene TRBV6-5 combines with J gene TRBJ2-5; TRBD1 matches at 10 bases. With V trimmed by 5 bases and J by 4 bases, 7 bases remained unmatched. The CDR3 runs to 15 residues. Germline assignment: CDR1 MNHEY and CDR2 SVGAGI. The CDR3 region is CASSNNDRGRETQYF. The CDR3 DNA reads as TGTGCCAGCAGTAACAATGACAGGGGGCGAGAGACCCAGTACTTC.

This chain joins TRBV4-1 and TRBJ2-7; 9 bases match TRBD1. V was pared by 2 bases and J by 8 bases, with 16 bases of the junction left unmatched. Germline V gene sequence: CDR1 MGHRA, CDR2 YSYEKL. The CDR3 is made up of 17 amino acids. As DNA, the CDR3 is TGCGCCAGCAGCCAACCAGTCCTGGGACAGGGTAATTTCCAGCAGTACTTC. Amino acid sequence: CASSQPVLGQGNFQQYF.

The chain's CDR3 is CASSEGGSGNTIYF. The CDR3 DNA reads as TGCGCCAGCAGCGAGGGTGGATCTGGAAACACCATATATTTT. The chain is built from TRBV5-1 and TRBJ1-3, with D hard to call. Trimming stripped 4 bases from V and 1 base from J, with 9 bases between. The CDR3 contains 14 residues. From germline, CDR1 is SGHRS and CDR2 YFSETQ.

The J gene is TRBJ1-1, the V gene TRBV6-1; 7 bases fit TRBD1. CDR1 and CDR2 (germline): MNHNS, SASEGT. With 2 bases clipped from V and 5 bases from J, the junction kept 5 bases outside the gene matches. The CDR3 totals 14 residues. As DNA, the CDR3 is TGTGCCAGCAGTGAATTGACAGGGAGGACTGAAGCTTTCTTT. Translated: CASSELTGRTEAFF.

The gene calls are TRBV18 and TRBJ2-7; 8 nucleotides align to TRBD2. CDR1 is KGHSH, CDR2 LQKENI, per germline. Germline trimming cut 2 bases from V and 0 bases from J; bases unmatched to any gene: 0. The CDR3 covers 14 residues. CDR3 sequence: CASSPAGGSYEQYF. For the CDR3, the DNA is TGTGCCAGCTCACCAGCGGGGGGCTCCTACGAGCAGTACTTC.

V usage is TRBV28 and J usage is TRBJ2-7, with a weak D call TRBD1 (6 bases). Germline CDR1 and CDR2: MDHEN and SYDVKM. CDR3 length: 12 residues. Trimming left V 1 base short and J 7 bases short, with 8 bases between. The CDR3 region has the DNA TGTGCCAGCAGTTTATCAACAGGGGAGCAGTACTTC. Protein product: CASSLSTGEQYF.

The chain has TRBV11-2 and TRBJ1-4; 9 nucleotides agree with TRBD1. From germline, CDR1 is SGHAT and CDR2 FQNNGV. V shed 5 bases, J shed 7 bases, and the junction held 8 bases outside the gene matches. This CDR3 has 15 amino acids. CDR3 sequence (DNA): TGTGCCAGCAGCCCGGACAGGGGTGGAGGTGAAAAACTGTTTTTT. Its protein is CASSPDRGGGEKLFF. Supplemented by reference TRBV11-2 and TRBJ1-4, the full variable domain reads EAGVAQSPRYKIIEKRQSVAFWCNPISGHATLYWYQQILGQGPKLLIQFQNNGVVDDSQLPKDRFSAERLKGVDSTLKIQPAKLEDSAVYLCASSPDRGGGEKLFFGSGTQLSVL.

V and J are TRBV10-3 and TRBJ2-2, with TRBD2 matching over 13 bases. Unmatched junction bases numbered 7, after V lost 5 bases and J lost 7 bases. The length of the CDR3 is 16 residues. Germline V gene data show CDR1 as ENHRY and CDR2 as SYGVKD. This CDR3 is CAISLGLAGVGGELFF. The CDR3 bases are TGTGCCATCAGTCTAGGACTAGCGGGAGTTGGCGGGGAGCTGTTTTTT.

The chain employs TRBV29-1 and TRBJ2-7; D perhaps matches TRBD2 (5 bases). Trimming removed 4 bases at V and 0 bases at J, with 7 bases between. CDR3 size: 12 residues. Germline-derived CDR1 and CDR2 are SQVTM and ANQGSEA. The CDR3 loop is CSVGGSSYEQYF. CDR3 nucleotide sequence: TGCAGCGTTGGAGGGAGCTCCTACGAGCAGTACTTC.

The chain employs TRBV3-1 (or the pseudogene TRBV3-2) and TRBJ2-3; 7 nucleotides match TRBD2. The germline CDR1 and CDR2 sequences are LGHDT and YNNKEL (reference sequence). Losses at the gene ends were 0 bases for V and 8 bases for J; bases not matched to a gene: 5. CDR3 length: 14 residues. CDR3 nucleotides: TGTGCCAGCAGCCAAGACTCAAGCGGGATTACGCAGTATTTT. It specifies CASSQDSSGITQYF.

This clone came up once. The chain carries TRBV5-4 and TRBJ2-5, with D tentatively TRBD1 (6 bases). CDR1 and CDR2 (germline): SGHNT, YYREEE (reference sequence). V was shortened by 6 bases and J by 0 bases, with 6 bases between the two germline ends. There are 12 residues in the CDR3. The CDR3 region is CASNRDQETQYF. CDR3 sequence (DNA): TGTGCCAGCAACAGGGACCAAGAGACCCAGTACTTC.

The rearrangement joins TRBV4-2 to TRBJ2-7, with a tentative D call TRBD1 (5 bases). The germline V gene encodes CDR1 LGHNA and CDR2 YNFKEQ. Trimming removed 0 bases from V and 4 bases from J, with 10 bases in between. The CDR3 runs 14 residues. CDR3 bases: TGTGCCAGCAGCCAAGATCAGGGCCGGTACGAGCAGTACTTC. It specifies CASSQDQGRYEQYF.

The rearrangement uses TRBV30 and TRBJ2-1; 8 bases agree with TRBD2. With V trimmed by 0 bases and J by 5 bases, 12 bases remained unmatched. The CDR3 length is 17 residues. The germline V gene has CDR1 GTSNPN and CDR2 SVGIG (reference sequence). The CDR3 sequence: CAWSVRFTSGAHNEQFF. In DNA form, the CDR3 reads TGTGCCTGGAGTGTAAGATTCACTAGCGGAGCCCACAATGAGCAGTTCTTC.